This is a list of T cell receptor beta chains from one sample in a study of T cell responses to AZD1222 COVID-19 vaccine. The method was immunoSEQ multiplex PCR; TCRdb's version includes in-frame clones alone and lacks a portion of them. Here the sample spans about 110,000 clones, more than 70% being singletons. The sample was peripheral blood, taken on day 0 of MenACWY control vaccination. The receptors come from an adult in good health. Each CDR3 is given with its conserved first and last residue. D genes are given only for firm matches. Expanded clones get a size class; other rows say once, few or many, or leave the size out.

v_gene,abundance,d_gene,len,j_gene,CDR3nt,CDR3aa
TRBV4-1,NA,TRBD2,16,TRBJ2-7,TGCGCCAGCAGCCAAGTCGCTAGCGGGACTTTCTACGAGCAGTACTTC,CASSQVASGTFYEQYF
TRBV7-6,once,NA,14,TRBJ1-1,TGTGCCAGCAGCTTAGCGGGACACAACACTGAAGCTTTCTTT,CASSLAGHNTEAFF
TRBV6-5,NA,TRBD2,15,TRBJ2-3,TGTGCCAGTTCCCCGCCTAGCGGAGGCACAGATACGCAGTATTTT,CASSPPSGGTDTQYF
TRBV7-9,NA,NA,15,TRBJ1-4,TGTGCCAGCAGCCAGGTCAGGGACACTAATGAAAAACTGTTTTTT,CASSQVRDTNEKLFF
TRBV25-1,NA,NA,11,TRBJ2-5,TGTGCCAGCCGACTCCAAGAGACCCAGTACTTC,CASRLQETQYF
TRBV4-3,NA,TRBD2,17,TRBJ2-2,TGCGCCAGCAGCCAATCCGCCCCCGGGGGGTACACCGGGGAGCTGTTTTTT,CASSQSAPGGYTGELFF
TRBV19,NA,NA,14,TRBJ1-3,TGTGCCAGTAGAGGACTGACCTCTGGAAACACCATATATTTT,CASRGLTSGNTIYF
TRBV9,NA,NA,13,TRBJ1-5,TGTGCCAGCAGCGTAGCTGGCAATCAGCCCCAGCATTTT,CASSVAGNQPQHF
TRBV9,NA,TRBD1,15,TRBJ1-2,TGTGCCAGCAGCGGGGGACAGCTAACTAACTATGGCTACACCTTC,CASSGGQLTNYGYTF
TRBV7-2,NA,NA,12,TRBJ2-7,TGTGCCAGCAGCTTGATACCTTACGAGCAGTACTTC,CASSLIPYEQYF
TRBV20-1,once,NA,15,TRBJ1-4,TGCAGTGCTAGTGAGGGGGGGAGTGCTAATGAAAAACTGTTTTTT,CSASEGGSANEKLFF
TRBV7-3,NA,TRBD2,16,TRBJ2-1,TGTGCCAGCAGCTTAACGTTGCTAGCGGGCTACAATGAGCAGTTCTTC,CASSLTLLAGYNEQFF
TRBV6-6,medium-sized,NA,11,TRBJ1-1,TGTGCCAGCAGCCCCGGTATGTTCGCTTTCTTT,CASSPGMFAFF
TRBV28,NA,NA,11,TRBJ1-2,TGTGCCAGCAGTTCTAGCTATGGCTACACCTTC,CASSSSYGYTF
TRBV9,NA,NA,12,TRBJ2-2,TGTGCCAGCAGCTCACCGAGCGGGGAGCTGTTTTTT,CASSSPSGELFF
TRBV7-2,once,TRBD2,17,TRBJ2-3,TGTGCCAGCAACTCGGGGACTAGCGGGGGTGGCACAGATACGCAGTATTTT,CASNSGTSGGGTDTQYF
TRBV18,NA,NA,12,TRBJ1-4,TGTGCCAGCTCGCCCCAACCAGAAAAACTGTTTTTT,CASSPQPEKLFF
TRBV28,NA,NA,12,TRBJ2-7,TGTGCCAGCAGTAGTAACGGCTACGAGCAGTACTTC,CASSSNGYEQYF
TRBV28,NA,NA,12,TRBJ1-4,TGTGCCAGCAGTCTAAAGGGTGAAAAACTGTTTTTT,CASSLKGEKLFF
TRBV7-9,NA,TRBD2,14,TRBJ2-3,TGTGCCAGCACCCTGACTAGCGACACAGATACGCAGTATTTT,CASTLTSDTDTQYF
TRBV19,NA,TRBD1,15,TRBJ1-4,TGTGCCAGTAGTATGGGACAGGCTATGAGTGAAAAACTGTTTTTT,CASSMGQAMSEKLFF
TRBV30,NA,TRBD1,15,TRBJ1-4,TGTGCCTGGGCGCCAGGGGGCGGGTTGGGTGAAAAACTGTTTTTT,CAWAPGGGLGEKLFF
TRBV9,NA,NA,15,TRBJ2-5,TGTGCCAGCAGCGGAGATATGGGTATCCAAGAGACCCAGTACTTC,CASSGDMGIQETQYF
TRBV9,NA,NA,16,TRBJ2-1,TGTGCCAGCAGCCCTCGGGGAACAGGGATGTACAATGAGCAGTTCTTC,CASSPRGTGMYNEQFF